This T cell receptor beta chain came from a study of CD8 T cells in ankylosing spondylitis. Whole-study results and caveats: Ankylosing spondylitis blood appeared to be characterized by a TCR beta motif of several highly homologous variants.

This clonotype was counted between two and nine times. Its antigen is unknown. CDR3 length: 11 residues. Germline CDR1 SQVTM, CDR2 ANQGSEA. The junction had 2 bases not matched to a gene; V was cut back by 6 bases and J by 5 bases. Construction of TCR beta libraries was performed using quantitative 5'-RACE with molecular barcodes. A single record per CDR3 protein comes from TCRdb applying MiXCR to the 5' RACE reads. The repertoire consists of some 26,000 distinct CDR3 sequences, with approximately 16% occurring once and the leading ten covering 25% to 30%. Sequenced material: blood. The chain recombines TRBV29-1 with TRBJ2-5; TRBD1 matches 8 bases. The TCR was taken from a male donor with ankylosing spondylitis or in good health (not recorded which). The CDR3 here is CSVRQGETQYF. As DNA, the CDR3 is TGCAGCGTCCGACAGGGGGAGACCCAGTACTTC.